Listed below are T cell receptor beta chains from one sample, sequenced in a study of tumor T cells in aggressive B-cell lymphoma. Clones were read by immunoSEQ multiplex PCR, and TCRdb kept only the in-frame ones, dropping some. Of just over 3,500 clones in the sample, roughly 88% were seen once. The sample was tumor tissue. These receptors all stem from an adult with diffuse large B cell lymphoma. Both conserved end residues are part of each CDR3. A D gene is named only where the DNA matches it firmly. Some rows have no size entry. The others give once, few or many, or a class for an expanded clone.

-	16	TRBV11-2	TRBJ2-5	TRBD1	TGTGCCAGCAGCTCTCCGGACAGGGCACCCCAAGAGACCCAGTACTTC	CASSSPDRAPQETQYF
-	15	TRBV7-2	TRBJ2-3	TRBD2	TGTGCCAGCAGCTTCCTAGCGGGGGCACCAGATACGCAGTATTTT	CASSFLAGAPDTQYF
-	13	TRBV5-4	TRBJ2-3	-	TGTGCCAGCATGGGGGGAGGTGGGGATACGCAGTATTTT	CASMGGGGDTQYF
-	15	TRBV4-3	TRBJ1-4	-	TGCGCCAGCAGCCAAGATCGGGGATACAATGAAAAACTGTTTTTT	CASSQDRGYNEKLFF
-	14	TRBV7-9	TRBJ1-1	-	TGTGCCAGCACCGACAGGTTGGGTTTAACTGAAGCTTTCTTT	CASTDRLGLTEAFF
-	17	TRBV7-2	TRBJ1-3	-	TGTGCCAGCAGCTTAGATCCAGGGCCCGGATCTGGAAACACCATATATTTT	CASSLDPGPGSGNTIYF
-	10	TRBV20-1	TRBJ2-7	TRBD1	TGCAGTGCTGGCGGGGACAGGGAGTACTTC	CSAGGDREYF
few	19	TRBV4-2	TRBJ2-1	TRBD2	TGTGCCAGCAGCCAAGAACATTTCCTGACTAGCGGCGCCTACAATGAGCAGTTCTTC	CASSQEHFLTSGAYNEQFF
-	17	TRBV4-1	TRBJ2-3	TRBD2	TGCGCCAGCAGCCAAGATCGGGGTAGCGGGGGTACAGATACGCAGTATTTT	CASSQDRGSGGTDTQYF
-	18	TRBV7-8	TRBJ2-2	TRBD2	TGTGCCAGCAGCCGAGTACCGGTTAGCGGGGTCAATACCGGGGAGCTGTTTTTT	CASSRVPVSGVNTGELFF
-	16	TRBV5-6	TRBJ2-5	TRBD2	TGTGCCAGCAGCCCGGGACTAGCGGGGGGGCTGGAGACCCAGTACTTC	CASSPGLAGGLETQYF
-	16	TRBV5-8	TRBJ2-7	TRBD1	TGTGCCAGCAGCTTGCCTTACAGGGGTTTACTCTACGAGCAGTACTTC	CASSLPYRGLLYEQYF
-	18	TRBV7-3	TRBJ2-3	TRBD1	TGTGCCAGCAGCTTAATCGGGACAGGGGGGTCTAGCACAGATACGCAGTATTTT	CASSLIGTGGSSTDTQYF
-	15	TRBV5-1	TRBJ2-7	-	TGCGCCAGCAGTCCCGACAAGGGGATAGCCTACGAGCAGTACTTC	CASSPDKGIAYEQYF
-	13	TRBV7-3	TRBJ1-1	-	TGTGCCAGCAGCTTAATAAACTTCGCTGAAGCTTTCTTT	CASSLINFAEAFF
-	23	TRBV4-2	TRBJ1-2	-	TGTGCCAGCAGCCAAGATCCGGTTCGGGGGTTGGAGGAGTACCGTTACCTCGACTATGGCTACACCTTC	CASSQDPVRGLEEYRYLDYGYTF
-	17	TRBV7-9	TRBJ2-7	TRBD1	TGTGCCAGCAGCTTTAAGGGACAGGTGAATCCTCTCGGCGAGCAGTACTTC	CASSFKGQVNPLGEQYF
once	11	TRBV6-5	TRBJ1-2	-	TGTGCCAGCAGTTACGGGAGTGGCTACACCTTC	CASSYGSGYTF
-	15	TRBV6-6	TRBJ1-5	-	TGTGCCAGCAGTTCCGGGATCCATGGCAATCAGCCCCAGCATTTT	CASSSGIHGNQPQHF
-	12	TRBV27	TRBJ2-7	TRBD1	TGTGCCAGCAGTTACTCAGGGGGCGAGCAGTACTTC	CASSYSGGEQYF
-	15	TRBV6-5	TRBJ1-2	TRBD1	TGTGCCAGCGACCGACAGGGGGGGCCTGTGGATGGCTACACCTTC	CASDRQGGPVDGYTF
-	16	TRBV9	TRBJ2-2	TRBD1	TGTGCCAGCAGCGAACTCGGGACAGGGTTTACCGGGGAGCTGTTTTTT	CASSELGTGFTGELFF
-	16	TRBV2	TRBJ1-1	-	TGTGCCAGCAGTGAAGGGGGGGGCAGTTTGAACACTGAAGCTTTCTTT	CASSEGGGSLNTEAFF
once	13	TRBV11-1	TRBJ1-2	-	TGTGCCAGCAGAGGCGACAGGAACTATGGCTACACCTTC	CASRGDRNYGYTF
-	15	TRBV7-2	TRBJ1-2	-	TGTGCCAGCAGCCCACAGCCAGGGCAACCCTATGGCTACACCTTC	CASSPQPGQPYGYTF
few	21	TRBV4-1	TRBJ2-2	-	TGCGCCAGCAGCCAAGATTTAGAGGGGGTAGCGGGCACTTGGGGGACCGGGGAGCTGTTTTTT	CASSQDLEGVAGTWGTGELFF
once	13	TRBV6-5	TRBJ1-1	-	TGTGCCAGCAGACAGACAGGGAACACTGAAGCTTTCTTT	CASRQTGNTEAFF
-	11	TRBV30	TRBJ1-1	-	TGTGCCTGGAGTGTATACTTAGAAGCTTTCTTT	CAWSVYLEAFF
-	12	TRBV5-1	TRBJ2-7	-	TGCGCCAGCACCAATCCCGCCGGGACTTTTCACTTC	CASTNPAGTFHF
-	16	TRBV6-5	TRBJ2-7	TRBD1	TGTGCCAGCAGTTACTGGTCCGGGACAGGGGAATACGAGCAGTACTTC	CASSYWSGTGEYEQYF
-	15	TRBV6-1	TRBJ2-1	-	TGTGCCAGCAGCCACGTTCAGACTGTTAACAATGAGCAGTTCTTC	CASSHVQTVNNEQFF
-	14	TRBV29-1	TRBJ1-1	TRBD1	TGCAGCGTCCATCCTAGGACAGGGGGGACTGAAGCTTTCTTT	CSVHPRTGGTEAFF
-	14	TRBV6-5	TRBJ2-3	TRBD2	TGTGCCAGCAGTTACTCGGGGGGGGGTAATACGCAGTATTTT	CASSYSGGGNTQYF
-	10	TRBV28	TRBJ1-2	-	TGTACCAGCAGCTCGAGTGGCTACACCTTC	CTSSSSGYTF
-	18	TRBV13	TRBJ1-3	-	TGTGCCAGCAGCTTAGAGTTGGGGGGGCAGGGTGTCGGAAACACCATATATTTT	CASSLELGGQGVGNTIYF
-	14	TRBV7-8	TRBJ1-2	-	TGTGCCAGCAGCGCCGACAGCGCTAACTATGGCTACACCTTC	CASSADSANYGYTF
once	15	TRBV29-1	TRBJ1-1	-	TGCAGCGCACTGGCGGGGGGGGAGGGGAACACTGAAGCTTTCTTT	CSALAGGEGNTEAFF
-	14	TRBV6-6	TRBJ1-1	-	TGTGCCAGCAGCGTACACAGGGTGTGGACTGAAGCTTTCTTT	CASSVHRVWTEAFF
-	17	TRBV4-3	TRBJ1-4	TRBD1	TGCGCCAGCAGCCAGGGAATTCCGGGACAGGCTAATGAAAAACTGTTTTTT	CASSQGIPGQANEKLFF
-	16	TRBV11-2	TRBJ1-2	TRBD1	TGTGCCAGCAGCCTAGGACAGGGCATTTTCGACTATGGCTACACCTTC	CASSLGQGIFDYGYTF
-	15	TRBV14	TRBJ1-1	-	TGTGCCAGCAGCCAAGAAAGGGGATGGATCACTGAAGCTTTCTTT	CASSQERGWITEAFF
-	15	TRBV9	TRBJ1-5	TRBD1	TGTGCCAGCAGTGAAGGGGGCTGGAGCAATCAGCCCCAGCATTTT	CASSEGGWSNQPQHF
-	14	TRBV4-3	TRBJ1-2	-	TGCGCCAGCAGCCAAGGTGCAGGGTTCGAAGGCTACACCTTC	CASSQGAGFEGYTF
-	15	TRBV5-4	TRBJ2-5	TRBD1	TGTGCCAGCAGCGTACAGGGGGCCCACCAAGAGACCCAGTACTTC	CASSVQGAHQETQYF
-	13	TRBV10-1	TRBJ2-5	-	TGCGCCAGCAGTGAGTGGCGGCAAGAGACCCAGTACTTC	CASSEWRQETQYF
-	14	TRBV9	TRBJ2-1	-	TGTGCCAGCAGCGGAAGGGGGGGAGTCGATGAGCAGTTCTTC	CASSGRGGVDEQFF
-	15	TRBV13	TRBJ1-1	-	TGTGCCAGCAGCTTAGGCCTGGGGCAGAACACTGAAGCTTTCTTT	CASSLGLGQNTEAFF
-	12	TRBV29-1	TRBJ1-2	-	TGCAGCGCCGCCCGGTCATACTATGGCTACACCTTC	CSAARSYYGYTF
-	13	TRBV6-1	TRBJ2-3	-	TGTGCCAGCAGTGAAAGAGCCGGAGATACGCAGTATTTT	CASSERAGDTQYF